This paragraph reports one T cell receptor beta chain. The germline V gene has CDR1 GTSNPN and CDR2 SVGIG (reference sequence). Trimming removed 3 bases at V and 2 bases at J, with 13 bases between. CDR3 length: 15 amino acids. This specimen comes from a study of shared T cell receptors in the human thymus. Generated by immunoSEQ multiplex PCR, the TCRdb table keeps only in-frame clones and is missing some. This table holds a few hundred thousand clones, over 90% found once. The V and J genes are TRBV30 and TRBJ2-2; possibly TRBD1 for D (6 bases). The sample consisted of thymocytes. The clonotype comes from a human donor. The CDR3 loop reads CAWSHRVVNTGELFF. The CDR3 coding sequence is TGTGCCTGGAGCCACAGGGTAGTTAACACCGGGGAGCTGTTTTTT.